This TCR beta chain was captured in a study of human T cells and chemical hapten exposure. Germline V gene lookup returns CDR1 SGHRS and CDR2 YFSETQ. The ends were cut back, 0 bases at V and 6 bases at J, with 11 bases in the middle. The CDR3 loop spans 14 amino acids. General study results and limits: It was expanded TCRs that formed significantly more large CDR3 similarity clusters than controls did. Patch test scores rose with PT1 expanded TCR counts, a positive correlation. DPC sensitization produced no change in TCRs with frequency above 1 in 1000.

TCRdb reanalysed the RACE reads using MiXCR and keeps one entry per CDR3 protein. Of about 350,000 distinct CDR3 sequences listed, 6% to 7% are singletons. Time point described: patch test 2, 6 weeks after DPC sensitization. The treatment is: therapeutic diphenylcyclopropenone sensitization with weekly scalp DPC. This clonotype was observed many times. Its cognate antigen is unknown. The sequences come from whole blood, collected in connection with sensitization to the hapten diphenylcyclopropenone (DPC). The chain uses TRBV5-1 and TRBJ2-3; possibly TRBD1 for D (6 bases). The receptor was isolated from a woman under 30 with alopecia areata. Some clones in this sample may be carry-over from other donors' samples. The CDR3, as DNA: TGCGCCAGCAGCTTGGGAGGGGGATACGATACGCAGTATTTT. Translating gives CASSLGGGYDTQYF.